Listed below are T cell receptor beta chains from one sample, sequenced in a study of cytomegalovirus exposure and HLA in healthy donors. Sequencing used immunoSEQ multiplex PCR; TCRdb keeps in-frame clones, though not all of them. The table lists around 70,000 clones, with about 0.83% in the top ten. The sequenced sample consisted of PBMCs. These receptors were obtained from a boy younger than 18 in good health and CMV-seronegative. Both conserved end residues are part of each CDR3. The D gene is left open where the match is weak.

v_gene,d_gene,j_gene,CDR3aa
TRBV2,NA,TRBJ1-2,CASSGDFGYTF
TRBV19,NA,TRBJ2-4,CASSIEGGNQNIQYF
TRBV7-3,TRBD1,TRBJ1-1,CASSPSTGGGTEAFF
TRBV30,TRBD1,TRBJ1-2,CAWRRTAGTVGGYTF
TRBV7-9,TRBD1,TRBJ2-1,CASSWGGQGNEQFF
TRBV12-5,TRBD1,TRBJ1-1,CASGGTETTEAFF
TRBV27,NA,TRBJ2-7,CASSFGSGASYEQYF
TRBV6-1,NA,TRBJ1-2,CASSVSNYGYTF
TRBV2,NA,TRBJ2-7,CASSEWANAYEQYF
TRBV5-8,NA,TRBJ1-4,CASSLALDRPNEKLFF
TRBV4-2,NA,TRBJ1-2,CASSQDLDKYYGYTF
TRBV5-6,NA,TRBJ1-6,CASSLIMGSSNSPLHF
TRBV6-5,TRBD1,TRBJ1-2,CASSYGRGQGYTF
TRBV5-1,TRBD1,TRBJ2-5,CASSLTGGQGAEETQYF
TRBV5-1,NA,TRBJ2-6,CASSLAGVSGANVLTF
TRBV7-9,TRBD1,TRBJ1-2,CANSQDWTGLTYGYTF
TRBV30,NA,TRBJ2-7,CAWGRSSYEQYF
TRBV11-2,NA,TRBJ1-3,CASSLGPAGPSGNTIYF
TRBV19,NA,TRBJ1-2,CASRQDNAGPNYGYTF
TRBV6-5,TRBD2,TRBJ2-7,CASSLQRGGPHEQYF
TRBV7-6,NA,TRBJ2-1,CASSLEVAQWGEQFF
TRBV13,NA,TRBJ2-7,CASSERTLTSYEQYF
TRBV19,TRBD1,TRBJ1-5,CAGGGGTGFSRVNQPQHF
TRBV7-8,NA,TRBJ2-7,CASSPRLVSYEQYF
TRBV5-1,TRBD1,TRBJ2-1,CASSSPGRTGRDEQFF
TRBV4-1,TRBD1,TRBJ1-1,CASSQGDRATTEDFF
TRBV27,TRBD1,TRBJ1-2,CASRDRTLANYGYTF
TRBV5-1,TRBD1,TRBJ2-1,CASSFMLPGQGHNEQFF
TRBV7-8,TRBD2,TRBJ2-1,CASSLPLDSGGYNEQFF
TRBV19,TRBD1,TRBJ1-3,CASSIDTGGENTIYF
TRBV5-1,TRBD2,TRBJ2-7,CASSLWRGAASYEQYF
TRBV6-1,NA,TRBJ1-2,CASGDRGYGYTF
TRBV27,NA,TRBJ2-1,CASSLGGLLDNEQFF
TRBV5-4,TRBD1,TRBJ2-2,CASSSRTGENTGELFF
TRBV5-4,TRBD2,TRBJ2-7,CASSSSSGLYEQYF
TRBV19,TRBD1,TRBJ1-1,CASSGWDRPNTEAFF